The T cell receptor (beta chain) described here comes from a study of cytomegalovirus exposure and HLA in healthy donors. About the study: Researchers found that roughly 80% of 398 genotyped donors fell within the Caucasian-associated ancestry cluster. Notes on the study in general: Productive rates of about 90% or about 30% were seen for most TCR beta V segments in an earlier analysis. The authors later found most CMV-associated TCR beta chains appeared HLA-restricted.

On this clone itself: Its antigen remains unknown. Sequence at one end of the junction differs from germline and may be a read error.

This CDR3 is 13 amino acids long. Per the germline V gene, CDR1 is SGHNT and CDR2 is YENEEA. Primers included in the PCR were 60 Vbeta and 13 Jbeta primers. Sequenced by immunoSEQ multiplex PCR; TCRdb stores in-frame clones only, minus some. Counted here are 110,000 to 150,000 clones, nearly 80% occurring once; the ten biggest clones make up approximately 5.1%. The origin of this receptor is a male donor in good health and CMV-seronegative. Input material: PBMCs. V and J are TRBV11-3 and TRBJ1-1; unclear D gene. In nucleotides, the CDR3 is TGTGCCGGCAGCTCCGGGAGGACCACTGAAGCTTTCTTT. Translated, it gives CAGSSGRTTEAFF.